This TCR beta chain was profiled in a study of CD8+ T cells in alopecia areata. Turning to the study itself: At a dose of 5 to 10 mg twice daily, oral tofacitinib was given to treated patients.

CDR3 length: 16 residues. Germline loops: CDR1 SEHNR, CDR2 FQNEAQ (reference sequence). Trimming pared 3 bases from V and 3 bases from J, leaving 18 bases between. TCR sequencing used cDNA made by reverse transcription of extracted RNA. TCRdb's table, derived via immunoSEQ multiplex PCR, lists solely in-frame clones and lacks some. The sample lists fewer than 250,000 clones; roughly two fifths were seen once. As to treatment: oral pan-JAK inhibitor, 5-10 mg twice daily. Researchers gathered lesional scalp punch biopsies and peripheral blood from patients with alopecia areata. The chain is built from TRBV7-9 and TRBJ2-7; the D gene could be TRBD1 or TRBD2 (5 bases each). Specimen: CD4+ T cells sorted from blood, collected at approximately week 31, from a patient treated with tofacitinib. This TCR derives from a human donor with alopecia areata. CDR3 DNA: TGTGCCAGCAGCTTGGGGGTCCGGGCCTCCATCTACGAGCAGTACTTC. Translating it yields CASSLGVRASIYEQYF. The full variable domain, rest sourced from reference TRBV7-9 and TRBJ2-7, is DTGVSQNPRHKITKRGQNVTFRCDPISEHNRLYWYRQTLGQGPEFLTYFQNEAQLEKSRLLSDRFSAERPKGSFSTLEIQRTEQGDSAMYLCASSLGVRASIYEQYFGPGTRLTVT.